This TCR beta chain was identified in a study of response to subunit inactivated influenza vaccine. CDR3 length: 13 amino acids. V shed 7 bases and J shed 3 bases, with 12 bases lying between them. Each CDR3 protein is one row after TCRdb ran MiXCR on the RT-PCR reads. The sample lists 540,000 or so distinct CDR3 sequences, 10% to 15% occurring once. The source was PBMCs from blood, collected roughly 45 days after vaccination. The rearrangement joins TRBV12-3 or TRBV12-4 to TRBJ1-2, with D possibly being TRBD1 (5 bases). The TCR was taken from a middle-aged man who received an inactivated influenza vaccine. CDR3 DNA: TGTGCCAGCACCCGTGGGGGGTACTATGGCTACACCTTC. Translation gives CASTRGGYYGYTF.